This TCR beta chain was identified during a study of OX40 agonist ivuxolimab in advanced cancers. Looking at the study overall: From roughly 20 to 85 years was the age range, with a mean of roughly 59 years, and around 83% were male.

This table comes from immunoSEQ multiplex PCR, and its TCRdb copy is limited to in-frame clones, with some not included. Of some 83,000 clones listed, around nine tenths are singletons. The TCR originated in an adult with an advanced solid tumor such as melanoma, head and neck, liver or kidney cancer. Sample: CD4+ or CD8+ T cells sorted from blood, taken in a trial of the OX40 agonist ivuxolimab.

This CDR3 reads CASSASRDQNTQYF. The DNA of the CDR3 is TGTGCCAGTAGTGCTTCCAGGGACCAGAATACGCAGTATTTT. The chain is built from TRBV19 and TRBJ2-3, with D perhaps given as TRBD1 or TRBD2 (5 bases each). Germline values: CDR1 LNHDA, CDR2 SQIVND (reference sequence). V lost 5 bases to trimming and J lost 7 bases, with 16 bases between them. The CDR3 is made up of 14 amino acids.